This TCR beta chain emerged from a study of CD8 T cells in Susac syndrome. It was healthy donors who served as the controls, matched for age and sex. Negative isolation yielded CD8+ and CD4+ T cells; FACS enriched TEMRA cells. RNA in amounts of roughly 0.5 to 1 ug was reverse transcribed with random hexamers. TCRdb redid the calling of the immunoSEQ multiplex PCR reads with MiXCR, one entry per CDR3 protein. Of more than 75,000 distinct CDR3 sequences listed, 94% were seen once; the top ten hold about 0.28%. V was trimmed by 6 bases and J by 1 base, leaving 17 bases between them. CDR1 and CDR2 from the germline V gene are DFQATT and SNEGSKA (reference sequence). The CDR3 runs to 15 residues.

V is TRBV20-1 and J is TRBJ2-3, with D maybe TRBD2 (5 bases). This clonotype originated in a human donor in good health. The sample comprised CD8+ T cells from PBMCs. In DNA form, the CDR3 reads TGCAGTGCCCCTCTCCTAGGCGGGCGCACAGATACGCAGTATTTT. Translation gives CSAPLLGGRTDTQYF.